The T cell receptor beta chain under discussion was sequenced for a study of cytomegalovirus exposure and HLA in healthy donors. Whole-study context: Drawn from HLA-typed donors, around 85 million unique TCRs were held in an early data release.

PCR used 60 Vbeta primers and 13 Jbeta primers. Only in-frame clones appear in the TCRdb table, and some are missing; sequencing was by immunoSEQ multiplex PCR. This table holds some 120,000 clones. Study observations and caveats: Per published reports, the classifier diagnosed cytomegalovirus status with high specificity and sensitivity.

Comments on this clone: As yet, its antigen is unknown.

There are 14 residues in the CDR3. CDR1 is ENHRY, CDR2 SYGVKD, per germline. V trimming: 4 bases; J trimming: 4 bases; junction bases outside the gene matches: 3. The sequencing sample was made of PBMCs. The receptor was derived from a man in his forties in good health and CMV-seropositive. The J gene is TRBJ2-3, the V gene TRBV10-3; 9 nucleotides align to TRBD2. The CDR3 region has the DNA TGTGCCATCAGTGGGACTAGCGACGCAGATACGCAGTATTTT. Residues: CAISGTSDADTQYF.